Following are 31 T cell receptor beta chains from one sample sequenced in a study of blood T cell repertoires in COVID-19. The data were produced by immunoSEQ multiplex PCR, yet TCRdb's version contains in-frame clones alone and is incomplete. The data contain around 56,000 clones, over 75% of them seen just once; the ten biggest clones take up about 7%. The specimen sequenced was peripheral blood. The receptors were sampled from a man in his 60s with active or convalescent COVID-19.

This sequence joins TRBV3-1 (or the pseudogene TRBV3-2) and TRBJ1-3; 7 nucleotides align to TRBD1. V shed 0 bases and J 1 base; nucleotides not matched to a gene: 3. The CDR3 totals 16 residues. CDR1 is LGHDT and CDR2 is YNNKEL in the germline V gene (reference sequence). The CDR3 nucleotides are TGTGCCAGCAGCCAAGAGAGACAGGGTTCTGGAAACACCATATATTTT. Translating gives CASSQERQGSGNTIYF.

In this sample, this clone turned up a few times. The gene calls are TRBV3-1 (or the pseudogene TRBV3-2) and TRBJ2-1, with 8 positions matching TRBD2. J lost 5 bases, V lost 1 base, and 4 bases had no gene match. Germline V lookup: CDR1 LGHDT, CDR2 YNNKEL (reference sequence). The CDR3 sequence is 15 residues long. CDR3 in DNA: TGTGCCAGCAGCCAAGCGGGACTAGGGAACAATGAGCAGTTCTTC. It is translated as CASSQAGLGNNEQFF.

This chain uses TRBV6-5 with TRBJ1-6; TRBD1 matches at 7 bases. The germline V gene has CDR1 MNHEY and CDR2 SVGAGI. Trimming cost V 7 bases and J 5 bases; bases outside gene matches: 8. This CDR3 is 15 amino acids long. DNA of the CDR3: TGTGCCAGCACAAGAGGGGGCCCTGATAATTCACCCCTCCACTTT. It codes for CASTRGGPDNSPLHF.

J is TRBJ1-5 and V is TRBV5-1; D unclear. Per germline, CDR1 SGHRS and CDR2 YFSETQ. V lost 4 bases to trimming and J lost 5 bases, with 10 bases between them. CDR3 size: 13 residues. DNA for the CDR3: TGCGCCAGCAGCCAACTTCCCGATCAGCCCCAGCATTTT. Residues: CASSQLPDQPQHF.

The CDR3 is CASSFRGPSTDTQYF. The CDR3 nucleotides are TGTGCCAGCAGCTTTAGGGGGCCTAGCACAGATACGCAGTATTTT. This chain connects TRBV5-4 to TRBJ2-3, with 7 bases identical to TRBD1. The CDR3 extends over 15 amino acids. Germline assignment: CDR1 SGHNT and CDR2 YYREEE (reference sequence). Unmatched junction bases numbered 3, after V lost 2 bases and J lost 0 bases.

V usage is TRBV7-2 and J usage is TRBJ1-2, with a tentative D call TRBD1 (5 bases). CDR1 is SGHTA and CDR2 is FQGNSA in the germline V gene. This CDR3 is built from 15 residues. V lost 5 bases to trimming and J lost 4 bases, with 17 bases between them. Here the CDR3 DNA reads TGTGCCAGCAGCGTGGGGCCAGGGCAATCCTATGGCTACACCTTC. Its translation: CASSVGPGQSYGYTF.

The rearrangement joins TRBV7-9 to TRBJ1-6, with a possible D match to TRBD1 (5 bases). CDR3 length: 13 amino acids. Trimming took off 2 bases at V and 10 bases at J, with 9 bases between the two ends. CDR1 SEHNR and CDR2 FQNEAQ come from the germline V gene (reference sequence). CDR3 in amino acids: CASSLTGESPLHF. CDR3 nucleotides: TGTGCCAGCAGCTTAACGGGGGAATCACCCCTCCACTTT.

This clone appeared a few times. The rearrangement links TRBV5-1 to TRBJ2-6; 7 bases fit TRBD1. Trimming took 1 base from V and 0 from J; bases not matched to a gene: 7. CDR3 size: 18 residues. CDR1 and CDR2 from the germline V gene are SGHRS and YFSETQ. The CDR3, as DNA: TGCGCCAGCAGCTTGCAGGACAGGATAAACTCTGGGGCCAACGTCCTGACTTTC. The encoded protein is CASSLQDRINSGANVLTF.

V and J are TRBV11-2 and TRBJ1-2, with D unresolved. Trimming stripped 5 bases from V and 7 bases from J, with 20 bases between. The CDR3 is made up of 15 amino acids. Germline values: CDR1 SGHAT, CDR2 FQNNGV. CDR3 sequence: CASSPLDRVYGGYTF. CDR3 nucleotides: TGTGCCAGCAGCCCCCTGGATCGGGTCTATGGTGGCTACACCTTC.

V usage is TRBV7-3 and J usage is TRBJ1-2, with 11 bases identical to TRBD1. There are 15 residues in the CDR3. After removal of 3 bases from V and 5 bases from J, the junction contained 5 bases not matched to a gene. From germline, CDR1 is SGHTA and CDR2 FQGTGA. The CDR3 region has the DNA TGTGCCAGCAGCTTCGGACAGGGGGCGTCTTATGGCTACACCTTC. Amino acids: CASSFGQGASYGYTF.

The chain is built from TRBV18 and TRBJ2-1; 14 nucleotides match TRBD2. The V gene end was trimmed by 4 bases and the J gene end by 7 bases; junction bases not matched to a gene: 3. CDR1 KGHSH and CDR2 LQKENI come from the germline V gene. This CDR3 comprises 15 residues. CDR3 nucleotides: TGTGCCAGCTCACAGGGACTAGCGGGGGTTAATGAGCAGTTCTTC. Its protein product is CASSQGLAGVNEQFF.

This clone was detected only once. The chain couples TRBV19 to TRBJ1-5; tentative D call: TRBD1 (5 bases). CDR1 is LNHDA and CDR2 is SQIVND in the germline V gene (reference sequence). The CDR3 has 15 amino acids. Between the trimmed V and J ends, which lost 3 bases and 1 base, there was a span of 10 bases. The CDR3 reads CASSIGQGSNQPQHF. CDR3 coding DNA: TGTGCCAGTAGTATTGGGCAGGGCAGCAATCAGCCCCAGCATTTT.

The rearrangement joins TRBV2 to TRBJ1-1; 7 bases fit TRBD1. The CDR3 consists of 14 residues. The germline CDR1 and CDR2 sequences are SNHLY and FYNNEI. V shed 3 bases and J 3 bases; nucleotides not matched to a gene: 4. For the CDR3, the DNA is TGTGCCAGCAGTGATACAGGGGAGGACACTGAAGCTTTCTTT. Protein sequence: CASSDTGEDTEAFF.

This chain uses TRBV18 with TRBJ1-1, with a weak D call TRBD1 (6 bases). The germline CDR1 and CDR2 sequences are KGHSH and LQKENI. The CDR3 sequence is 13 residues long. The V end lost 6 bases, the J end lost 1 base, and 9 bases lay between the germline ends. CDR3 amino acids: CASSLDRNTEAFF. CDR3 sequence (DNA): TGTGCCAGCTCCTTGGACAGGAACACTGAAGCTTTCTTT.

The chain uses TRBV5-6 and TRBJ1-6; D not certain. The CDR3 totals 14 residues. The V gene's germline CDR1 is SGHDT and CDR2 YYEEEE. Trimming took 0 bases from V and 3 from J, leaving 4 bases between them. CDR3 in amino acids: CASSLDGYNSPLHF. CDR3 nucleotides: TGTGCCAGCAGCTTGGACGGCTATAATTCACCCCTCCACTTT.

This clone was counted once. The V gene is TRBV5-1, the J gene TRBJ1-3; D is uncertain. CDR1 is SGHRS and CDR2 is YFSETQ in the germline V gene. CDR3 length: 11 residues. V lost 3 bases and J 4 bases, leaving 2 bases between the germline ends. CDR3 loop: CASSSGNTIYF. For the CDR3, the DNA is TGCGCCAGCAGCTCAGGAAACACCATATATTTT. The whole variable domain, filled in from reference TRBV5-1 and TRBJ1-3, reads KAGVTQTPRYLIKTRGQQVTLSCSPISGHRSVSWYQQTPGQGLQFLFEYFSETQRNKGNFPGRFSGRQFSNSRSEMNVSTLELGDSALYLCASSSGNTIYFGEGSWLTVV.

A note on this clone: The same CDR3 is also encoded by other DNA sequences in this sample. The rearrangement uses TRBV6-5 and TRBJ2-3, with 7 bases matching TRBD1. The CDR3 extends over 14 amino acids. J was trimmed by 4 bases and V by 4 bases; bases with no gene match: 5. From germline, CDR1 is MNHEY and CDR2 SVGAGI. As DNA, the CDR3 is TGTGCCAGCAGTTTGAGGGGGCCCCCAGATACGCAGTATTTT. Amino acids: CASSLRGPPDTQYF.

V and J are TRBV7-3 and TRBJ2-2; 8 bases are a match to TRBD2. With V trimmed by 2 bases and J by 5 bases, 4 bases remained unmatched. CDR3 size: 15 residues. The germline V gene encodes CDR1 SGHTA and CDR2 FQGTGA. CDR3 coding DNA: TGTGCCAGCAGCTTAGTTAGCGGGGCGACCGGGGAGCTGTTTTTT. It codes for CASSLVSGATGELFF.

V gene TRBV2 combines with J gene TRBJ1-4, with TRBD1 identical over 7 bases. The CDR3 totals 13 residues. Germline values: CDR1 SNHLY, CDR2 FYNNEI. The junction had 11 bases not matched to a gene; V was cut back by 7 bases and J by 12 bases. The DNA of the CDR3 is TGTGCCAGCACTCTGGGACAGACCGGGGAACTGTTTTTT. Its translation: CASTLGQTGELFF.

This clone has a single count. This chain uses TRBV29-1 with TRBJ2-7; TRBD1 matches 11 bases. Germline V CDR1 and CDR2: SQVTM, ANQGSEA. V trimming: 4 bases; J trimming: 3 bases; junction bases outside the gene matches: 5. CDR3 length: 14 residues. The CDR3 nucleotides read TGCAGCGTTGGGGACAGGGGGGAGTTCTACGAGCAGTACTTC. It translates to CSVGDRGEFYEQYF.

The chain joins TRBV5-8 to TRBJ1-2, with 12 bases matching TRBD1. The CDR3 runs to 15 residues. J lost 7 bases, V lost 6 bases, and 10 bases had no gene match. CDR1 and CDR2 from the germline V gene are SGHTS and YDEGEE. CDR3 in amino acids: CASNQYRDRGLGYTF. CDR3 DNA sequence: TGTGCCAGCAACCAATACCGGGACAGGGGGCTTGGCTACACCTTC.

This clone came up a few times. This chain joins TRBV5-8 and TRBJ2-1, with TRBD2 matching over 12 bases. Germline V gives CDR1 SGHTS, CDR2 YDEGEE. The CDR3 is 15 residues long. The J segment lost 7 bases and the V segment lost 6 bases, leaving 8 bases of the junction unmatched. In DNA, the CDR3 is TGTGCCAGCACCTCTAGCGGGAGGGCCCTGAATGAGCAGTTCTTC. It codes for CASTSSGRALNEQFF.

Only a few counts were recorded for this clone. The chain combines TRBV20-1 with TRBJ1-1; D is undetermined. This CDR3 is 11 amino acids long. CDR1 is DFQATT, CDR2 SNEGSKA, per germline (reference sequence). Deletions cut 3 bases from V and 1 base from J, with 3 bases between. CDR3 nucleotide sequence: TGCAGTGCTAGCGGGAACACTGAAGCTTTCTTT. Translating gives CSASGNTEAFF.

This rearrangement joins TRBV5-4 to TRBJ1-3; TRBD1 might be the D (5 bases). V lost 5 bases and J 0 bases, leaving 12 bases between the germline ends. The CDR3 sequence is 15 residues long. Germline CDR1 is SGHNT and CDR2 is YYREEE (reference sequence). For the CDR3, the DNA is TGTGCCAGCAGTGGGGGGGGGTCCTCTGGAAACACCATATATTTT. This codes for CASSGGGSSGNTIYF.

V is TRBV5-6 and J is TRBJ1-2; perhaps TRBD1 as D (5 bases). Germline-derived CDR1 and CDR2 are SGHDT and YYEEEE. Trimming took 0 bases from V and 7 from J, leaving 10 bases between them. The CDR3 runs to 13 residues. CDR3 sequence reads: CASSLAQGTGYTF. The DNA of the CDR3 is TGTGCCAGCAGCTTGGCTCAGGGTACTGGCTACACCTTC.

A few counts support this clone. The V gene is TRBV19, the J gene TRBJ2-7; the D gene is possibly TRBD2 (6 bases). CDR3 length equals 15 residues. V was pared by 8 bases and J by 3 bases, with 20 bases between. Germline assignment: CDR1 LNHDA and CDR2 SQIVND (reference sequence). CDR3 nucleotides: TGTGCCAGTGCTACGGGGGATGGAGGTTTCTACGAGCAGTACTTC. This encodes CASATGDGGFYEQYF.

The chain employs TRBV11-1 and TRBJ2-2, with D tentatively TRBD1 (5 bases). Deletions cut 4 bases from V and 4 bases from J, with 13 bases between. Germline CDR1 is SGHAT and CDR2 is FQDESV (reference sequence). The CDR3 is 15 residues long. The CDR3 loop is CASSSRTGRTGELFF. DNA of the CDR3: TGTGCCAGCAGCTCACGAACAGGTCGCACCGGGGAGCTGTTTTTT.

Comment on this clone: The same CDR3 also results from other DNA sequences found in this sample. For the CDR3, the DNA is TGTGCCAGCAGACAGGGGAATAGCAATCAGCCCCAGCATTTT. It encodes CASRQGNSNQPQHF. V and J are TRBV6-6 and TRBJ1-5, with TRBD1 matching over 7 bases. Germline-derived CDR1 and CDR2 are MNHNY and SVGAGI (reference sequence). Trimming cost V 6 bases and J 0 bases; bases outside gene matches: 2. The length of the CDR3 is 14 residues.

The chain carries TRBV7-2 and TRBJ1-5; D not resolved. Germline CDR1 SGHTA, CDR2 FQGNSA. The CDR3 length is 14 residues. Deletions cut 1 base from V and 2 bases from J, with 6 bases between. CDR3 protein: CASSLEQGNQPQHF. The CDR3 region has the DNA TGTGCCAGCAGCTTAGAGCAGGGCAATCAGCCCCAGCATTTT.

The chain combines TRBV6-2 or TRBV6-3 with TRBJ1-5; D is possibly TRBD1 (6 bases). Germline-derived CDR1 and CDR2 are MNHEY and SVGEGT. The V gene lost 6 bases and the J gene lost 7 bases, with 22 bases spanning the gap. CDR3 size: 16 residues. CDR3 residues: CASSSIRQGLRQPQHF. CDR3 coding DNA: TGTGCCAGCAGCAGCATCCGGCAGGGGTTACGACAGCCCCAGCATTTT.

This clone was counted a few times. At one boundary the junction diverges from the germline segment, which might be a read error. V gene TRBV19 combines with J gene TRBJ2-7, with 7 bases lining up with TRBD2. The CDR3 contains 14 residues. Germline V gene data show CDR1 as LNHDA and CDR2 as SQIVND (reference sequence). This CDR3 reads CASSSGLLSHEQYF. The CDR3 DNA reads TGTGCCAGTAGTTCGGGACTACTCTCCCACGAGCAGTACTTC.